Below are 21 T cell receptor beta chains sequenced from a single sample in a study of blood T cells in healthy people across ages. A second about 7 to 11 cycle PCR used barcoded and J-beta primers. TCRdb itself ran the 5' RACE reads through MiXCR, one entry per CDR3 protein. The table includes fewer than 950,000 distinct CDR3 sequences, 35% to 40% detected once. The sample comprised blood. The receptors here all came from a man between 18 and 29 years old in good health.

This clonotype appeared a few times. The rearrangement links TRBV6-6 to TRBJ2-7; tentatively, D is TRBD1 (6 bases). This CDR3 contains 14 residues. CDR1 is MNHNY and CDR2 is SVGAGI in the germline V gene (reference sequence). Trimming removed 1 base from V and 2 bases from J, with 9 bases in between. CDR3 protein: CASSYWRQAYEQYF. The CDR3 DNA sequence: TGTGCCAGCAGTTACTGGAGACAGGCCTACGAGCAGTACTTC.

This clonotype was seen a few times. The rearrangement uses TRBV7-2 and TRBJ2-5, with 7 positions matching TRBD1. Gene TRBJ2-7 matches the end of the DNA better, so the J call may be wrong. CDR1 and CDR2 (germline): SGHTA, FQGNSA. The CDR3 runs to 14 residues. The CDR3 nucleotides read TGTGCCAGCAGTCCCGGGACAGCGGCCCACGAGCAGTACTTC. Its translation is CASSPGTAAHEQYF.

In this sample, this clonotype turned up once. The chain has TRBV11-2 and TRBJ2-4, with D unresolved. Germline V lookup: CDR1 SGHAT, CDR2 FQNNGV. V was shortened by 0 bases and J by 3 bases, with 9 bases between the two germline ends. The CDR3 is made up of 15 amino acids. CDR3 region: CASSLDWTGKNIQYF. In nucleotides, the CDR3 is TGTGCCAGCAGCTTAGACTGGACGGGCAAAAACATTCAGTACTTC.

This sequence joins TRBV20-1 and TRBJ2-1; D is unresolved. There are 14 residues in the CDR3. V lost 4 bases and J 0 bases, leaving 10 bases between the germline ends. Germline V CDR1 and CDR2: DFQATT, SNEGSKA (reference sequence). The CDR3 sequence: CSATDVSSYNEQFF. The DNA of the CDR3 is TGCAGTGCTACCGACGTAAGCTCCTACAATGAGCAGTTCTTC.

V usage is TRBV6-6 and J usage is TRBJ2-5, with D possibly TRBD2 on 6 matching bases. Germline CDR1 MNHNY, CDR2 SVGAGI (reference sequence). This CDR3 comprises 14 residues. V gave up 0 bases and J gave up 11 bases, with 16 bases separating them. CDR3 DNA sequence: TGTGCCAGCAGTTACTCGGCCGGGGGTGGGGAGCAGTACTTC. Translation: CASSYSAGGGEQYF.

V is TRBV7-2 and J is TRBJ2-5, with TRBD2 matching over 8 bases. The CDR3 is 16 amino acids. Germline CDR1 reads SGHTA; CDR2 reads FQGNSA. V was clipped by 5 bases and J by 4 bases; unmatched bases: 12. CDR3: CASSRIFGLAAETQYF. As DNA, the CDR3 is TGTGCCAGCAGCCGAATTTTTGGACTAGCTGCAGAGACCCAGTACTTC.

This clonotype has just a few counts. The chain is built from TRBV6-6 and TRBJ2-7; the D gene is possibly TRBD1 (6 bases). This CDR3 is 14 amino acids long. Between the trimmed V and J ends, which lost 4 bases and 0 bases, there was a span of 10 bases. Germline CDR1 is MNHNY and CDR2 is SVGAGI (reference sequence). The CDR3 reads CASSWAGDSYEQYF. The CDR3 region has the DNA TGTGCCAGCAGTTGGGCAGGGGACTCCTACGAGCAGTACTTC.

This clonotype was observed at least ten times. The rearrangement uses TRBV6-2 or TRBV6-3 and TRBJ2-7; 10 nucleotides align to TRBD2. CDR1 and CDR2 (germline): MNHEY, SVGEGT. With V trimmed by 6 bases and J by 3 bases, 5 bases remained unmatched. The CDR3 loop spans 14 amino acids. The CDR3 DNA reads TGTGCCAGCAGCACTAGCGGGGTTCTCTACGAGCAGTACTTC. Translated: CASSTSGVLYEQYF.

This chain joins TRBV3-1 and TRBJ2-3, with a tentative D call TRBD1 (6 bases). The germline CDR1 and CDR2 sequences are LGHDT and YNNKEL (reference sequence). Trimming stripped 1 base from V and 5 bases from J, with 13 bases between. This CDR3 comprises 15 residues. This CDR3 is CASSQGNRVKDTQYF. The CDR3 DNA reads as TGTGCCAGCAGCCAAGGGAACAGGGTTAAAGATACGCAGTATTTT.

The count of this clonotype is one. V and J are TRBV20-1 and TRBJ1-6; unclear D gene. This CDR3 spans 13 amino acids. Germline CDR1 is DFQATT and CDR2 is SNEGSKA (reference sequence). Deletions cut 3 bases from V and 7 bases from J, with 10 bases between. The CDR3 region has the DNA TGCAGTGCTAGGCCGGATCAGAATTCACCCCTCCACTTT. This codes for CSARPDQNSPLHF.

This clonotype turned up a few times. This chain joins TRBV7-9 and TRBJ1-4, with D maybe TRBD1 (5 bases). V was clipped by 8 bases and J by 7 bases, with 35 bases between them. The CDR3 is 20 amino acids. Germline CDR1 is SEHNR and CDR2 is FQNEAQ (reference sequence). CDR3 DNA sequence: TGTGCCAGCGTCCGATTCCTGGGGACGGGATCCGGGGCCGGAGGTGAAAAACTGTTTTTT. Translating gives CASVRFLGTGSGAGGEKLFF.

This clonotype has at least ten counts. The rearrangement uses TRBV12-3 or TRBV12-4 and TRBJ2-5; a weak D match, TRBD2 (5 bases). Trimming shortened V by 6 bases and J by 0 bases, and 23 bases separated the two germline ends. This CDR3 has 18 residues. Here the CDR3 DNA reads TGTGCCAGCAGCCCCATGGGAGTTTCAGAGAAATACCAAGAGACCCAGTACTTC. Residues: CASSPMGVSEKYQETQYF.

This chain links TRBV14 with TRBJ2-1; the D is unclear. This CDR3 region has 13 residues. Germline V lookup: CDR1 SGHDN, CDR2 FVKESK. The germline V and J ends were trimmed by 4 bases and 7 bases, with 11 bases remaining between them. CDR3 amino acids: CASSPAVLNEQFF. The DNA of the CDR3 is TGTGCCAGCAGCCCGGCCGTGCTTAATGAGCAGTTCTTC.

Worth noting for this clonotype: At one end the junction does not follow the germline gene, possibly because of a read error. V is TRBV20-1 and J is TRBJ1-1; 7 nucleotides align to TRBD1. The germline gives CDR1 DFQATT, CDR2 SNEGSKA (reference sequence). CDR3 length: 12 amino acids. CDR3 nucleotides: TGCAGTGTTAGAGCCCAGGGGGGTGAAGCTTTCTTT. This translates into CSVRAQGGEAFF.

DNA for the CDR3: TGTGCCAGTAGTATTCGCAGGGAAGAGACCCAGTACTTC. Encoded protein: CASSIRREETQYF. The rearrangement links TRBV19 to TRBJ2-5, with TRBD1 as a possible D gene (5 bases). The ends were cut back, 3 bases at V and 3 bases at J, with 8 bases in the middle. The germline V gene encodes CDR1 LNHDA and CDR2 SQIVND (reference sequence). CDR3 length: 13 amino acids.

Of note for this clonotype: A junction boundary mismatches the germline segment, possibly from a read error. The V and J genes are TRBV9 and TRBJ1-6; D may be TRBD1 (6 bases). The CDR3 totals 17 residues. CDR1 SGDLS and CDR2 YYNGEE come from the germline V gene. In DNA form, the CDR3 reads TGTGCCAGCAACGTAGACTGGGAGGGGGGGAGAAGATCACCCCTCCACTTT. Its protein product is CASNVDWEGGRRSPLHF.

This clonotype was observed many times. This chain connects TRBV20-1 to TRBJ2-7, with D unclear. Germline CDR1 and CDR2: DFQATT and SNEGSKA (reference sequence). This CDR3 spans 15 amino acids. Trimming shortened V by 6 bases and J by 0 bases, and 18 bases separated the two germline ends. CDR3 bases: TGCAGTGCCCTGCCCACGGGCCTCAGCTCCTACGAGCAGTACTTC. It encodes CSALPTGLSSYEQYF.

This clonotype was picked up many times. The V gene is TRBV6-2 or TRBV6-3, the J gene TRBJ2-1, with TRBD1 matching 9 bases. Losses at the gene ends were 2 bases for V and 4 bases for J; bases not matched to a gene: 6. Germline lookup yields CDR1 MNHEY and CDR2 SVGEGT. The CDR3 is 16 amino acids. The CDR3 loop is CASSYGGQGHYNEQFF. The CDR3 DNA reads as TGTGCCAGCAGTTACGGGGGACAGGGACATTACAATGAGCAGTTCTTC.

This clonotype has just a few counts. The V gene is TRBV27, the J gene TRBJ2-3; TRBD1 agrees at 9 bases. The CDR3 runs to 19 residues. Per the germline V gene, CDR1 is MNHEY and CDR2 is SMNVEV (reference sequence). V gave up 5 bases and J gave up 2 bases; unmatched junction bases: 17. CDR3 protein: CASSPRDRVSWTNTDTQYF. CDR3 DNA: TGTGCCAGCAGTCCCCGGGACAGGGTATCGTGGACCAACACAGATACGCAGTATTTT.

This chain connects TRBV5-1 to TRBJ2-7; no definite D call. CDR3 length: 15 residues. Germline V gene sequence: CDR1 SGHRS, CDR2 YFSETQ. Deletions cut 6 bases from V and 2 bases from J, with 18 bases between. The CDR3 DNA follows: TGCGCCAGCATCCCGAATTCGGGCAGTGCCTACGAGCAGTACTTC. Translating it yields CASIPNSGSAYEQYF.

This clonotype was observed a handful of times. V usage is TRBV6-6 and J usage is TRBJ2-1, with unresolved D. Trimming pared 8 bases from V and 10 bases from J, leaving 18 bases between. The CDR3 contains 13 residues. Germline assignment: CDR1 MNHNY and CDR2 SVGAGI (reference sequence). CDR3 DNA sequence: TGTGCCAGCTCTGGTGGAGTCGATCCCGAGCAGTTCTTC. Its protein product is CASSGGVDPEQFF.